This TCR beta chain was recovered during a study of T cells in Graves' hyperthyroidism and ophthalmopathy. RNA transcripts were the template for amplifying TCR beta CDR3 regions. HTBI primers were the set used in a first-round RT-PCR of the TCR CDR3. Via MiXCR, TCRdb re-called the multiplex PCR reads, giving one row per CDR3 protein. The data contain 450,000 to 600,000 distinct CDR3 sequences, 15% to 20% of them singletons. V lost 2 bases to trimming and J lost 0 bases; unmatched junction nucleotides: 1. CDR3 length: 14 residues. The V call is TRBV12-3 or TRBV12-4, the J call TRBJ2-7; TRBD1 matches 7 bases. The receptor was derived from a man between 35 and 55 years old with Graves' ophthalmopathy. The source material was blood. The CDR3 DNA follows: TGTGCCAGCAGTTTATGGGACAGCTCCTACGAGCAGTACTTC. It yields the protein CASSLWDSSYEQYF.